These 4 T cell receptor beta chains came from one sample sequenced in a study of glioma-infiltrating T cells after dendritic cell vaccination. Assay used: immunoSEQ multiplex PCR; TCRdb lists only in-frame clones, some missing. The table records more than 85,000 clones, more than 75% of them present only once. The specimen comprised blood, sampled before dendritic cell vaccination. The source is a human donor with glioblastoma.

This chain uses TRBV6-5 with TRBJ2-7; 10 bases match TRBD1. V dropped 2 bases and J dropped 3; count of bases not matched to a gene: 4. Germline assignment: CDR1 MNHEY and CDR2 SVGAGI. This CDR3 region has 15 residues. For the CDR3, the DNA is TGTGCCAGCAGTTACGCCTGGACAGGGGGCTACGAGCAGTACTTC. Translating it yields CASSYAWTGGYEQYF.

V gene TRBV10-3 combines with J gene TRBJ2-5; the match to TRBD2 covers 11 bases. Losses at the gene ends were 4 bases for V and 2 bases for J; bases not matched to a gene: 9. CDR1 and CDR2 (germline): ENHRY, SYGVKD. The CDR3 runs 17 residues. The CDR3 nucleotides are TGTGCCATCAGTGGGGCTCCGGGACTAGCGGTTCAAGAGACCCAGTACTTC. Translation: CAISGAPGLAVQETQYF.

J is TRBJ1-4 and V is TRBV6-5; tentatively, D is TRBD1 (5 bases). This CDR3 is built from 15 residues. Germline assignment: CDR1 MNHEY and CDR2 SVGAGI. Trimming shortened V by 4 bases and J by 0 bases, and 9 bases separated the two germline ends. The CDR3 DNA reads as TGTGCCAGCAGTTCTGGGGGGTCAACTAATGAAAAACTGTTTTTT. It is translated as CASSSGGSTNEKLFF.

The chain joins TRBV6-5 to TRBJ2-5; a possible D gene is TRBD2 (5 bases). The V end lost 0 bases, the J end lost 10 bases, and 21 bases lay between the germline ends. Germline V CDR1 and CDR2: MNHEY, SVGAGI. The length of the CDR3 is 16 residues. The CDR3 nucleotides read TGTGCCAGCAGTTACTCGAGTGGTAGCGTGACAAGAGGCCAGTACTTC. It translates to CASSYSSGSVTRGQYF.